The entry below describes one T cell receptor beta chain. Its antigen is currently not known. Sequencing instrument: NextSeq 550. The Human TCR Profiling Kit (MiLaboratory) was used to prepare UMI-labeled 5' RACE TRB cDNA libraries. The full amount of extracted RNA was used for cDNA synthesis, and the full amount of resulting cDNA was used for PCR amplification. Libraries were prepared in parallel with an identical number of PCR cycles. Turning to the authors' computational methods: About 49,000 +/- 11,000 unique UMI-labeled TRB cDNA molecules per library were extracted with MIGEC and MiXCR, with at least two reads per UMI required. Each library averaged roughly 36,000 +/- 9,600 functional in-frame TRB CDR3 nucleotide clonotypes without stop codons. After downsampling to 5000 UMI-labeled TRB molecules per sample, diversity metrics such as normalized Shannon-Wiener and Chao1 were calculated in VDJtools. VDJtools computed clonotype-size-weighted physicochemical properties of the central five CDR3 residues: interaction energy, strength, volume and Kidera factor 4. Once TCRdb had reprocessed the reads, it stored one entry per CDR3 protein sequence and supplied no DNA. These V and J calls originate from TCRdb's pipeline instead of the authors' own analysis. This sample's records show fewer than 90,000 distinct CDR3 sequences. The ten biggest clones cover 0.5% to 0.6% of the sample.

Measured from the cysteine to the phenylalanine, the CDR3 is 16 residues long. No DNA accompanies this entry. Based on the germline V gene, the CDR1 and CDR2 sequences are SGHAT and FQNNGV. Each CD8+ T cell subset was flow-sorted in triplicate, with roughly 310,000 cells per subset placed directly into RLT lysis buffer. Naive CD8+ T cells were defined stringently as CD45RO-CCR7+CD27+CD95- to exclude memory contaminants. Peripheral blood mononuclear cells were isolated from buffy coats using standard density gradient centrifugation. A FACSAria III was used to flow-sort naive CXCR3-negative and CXCR3-positive CD8+ T cells. An RNeasy Mini Kit was used to extract total RNA from the sorted cells. This sample was taken from a study of CXCR3-negative and CXCR3-positive naive CD8 T cells (dated by TCRdb to about 2019). Notes on the research overall: Some 130 million TRB reads were obtained in total, roughly 1.5 +/- 0.3 million reads per library. Diversity and physicochemical repertoire analyses covered over 10 donors pooled from two independent experiments. Naive subsets from 5 or 6 donors and memory cells from 3 donors were included in the TRBV-TRBJ cluster analysis.

General study outcomes and caveats: TRB CDR3s from CXCR3-positive naive cells showed higher hydrophobicity (lower Kidera factor 4), lower energy, and higher strength and volume indices than CXCR3-negative naive cells. TRBV-TRBJ usage was similar between naive CXCR3-negative and CXCR3-positive cells from the same donor, while memory cells showed distinct patterns. Comparably high repertoire diversity was found in both naive subsets, whereas much lower repertoire diversity was found in memory CD8+ T cells. CXCR3 expression partially decreased after cryopreservation, so most assays used freshly isolated PBMCs. Because surface CD5, which is linked to self-reactivity in mice, was comparable between the naive subsets, TCR interaction strength was also inferred from TRB CDR3 physicochemical properties.

The source material was naive CXCR3+ CD8+ T cells from blood. The cell subset or site label of this sample denotes: CD45RO-CCR7+CD27+CD95- naive CD8+ T cells expressing CXCR3 (TNR3+). The source is a human donor in good health. Some clones in this sample may be carry-over from other donors' samples. This chain is built from TRBV11-2 and TRBJ2-4; TCRdb's assignment of TRBD1 cannot be checked, as there is no DNA. The CDR3 is CASSGTGDRASNIQYF.